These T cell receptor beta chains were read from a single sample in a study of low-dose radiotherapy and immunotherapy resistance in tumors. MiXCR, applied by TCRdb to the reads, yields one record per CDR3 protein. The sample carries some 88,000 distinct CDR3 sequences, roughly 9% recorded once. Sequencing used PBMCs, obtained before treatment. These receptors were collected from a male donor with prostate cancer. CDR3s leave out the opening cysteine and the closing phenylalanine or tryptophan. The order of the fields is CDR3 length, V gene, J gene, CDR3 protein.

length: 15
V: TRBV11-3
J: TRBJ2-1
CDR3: ASSTTSGKSSYNEQF

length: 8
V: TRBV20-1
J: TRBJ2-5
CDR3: SASEQTQY

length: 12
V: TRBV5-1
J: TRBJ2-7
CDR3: ATRLDQGNYEQY

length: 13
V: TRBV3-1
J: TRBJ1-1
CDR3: ASSPRDRGNTEAF

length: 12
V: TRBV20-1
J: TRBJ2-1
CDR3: SASTSGQYNEQF

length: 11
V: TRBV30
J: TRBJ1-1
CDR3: AQKQGVNTEAF

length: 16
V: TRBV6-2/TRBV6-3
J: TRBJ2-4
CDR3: ASSTGTSGPLAKNIQY

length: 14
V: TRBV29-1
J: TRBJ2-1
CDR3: SVRLGGLRSYNEQF

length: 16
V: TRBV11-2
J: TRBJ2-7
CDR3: ASSLGRGGRYPSYEQY

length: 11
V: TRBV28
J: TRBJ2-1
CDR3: ASSFVDYNEQF

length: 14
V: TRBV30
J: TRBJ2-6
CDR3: AWSRAVYSGANVLT

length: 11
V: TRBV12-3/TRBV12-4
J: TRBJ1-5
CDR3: ASSTDRLQPQH

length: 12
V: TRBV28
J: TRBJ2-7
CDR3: ASRTGQGSYEQY

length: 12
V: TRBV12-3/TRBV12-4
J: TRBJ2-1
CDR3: ASRAWDGDNEQF

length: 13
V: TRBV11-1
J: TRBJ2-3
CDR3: ASSSQEVSTDTQY

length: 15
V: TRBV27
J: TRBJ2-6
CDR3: ASSTRQGYSGANVLT

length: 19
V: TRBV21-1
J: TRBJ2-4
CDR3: ASSKGRYSPPNFLAKNIQY

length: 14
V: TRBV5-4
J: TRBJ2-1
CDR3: ASSLARNSGRFEQF

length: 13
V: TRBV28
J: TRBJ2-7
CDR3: ASSSPRTGSYEQY

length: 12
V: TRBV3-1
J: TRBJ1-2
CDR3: ASSQRARAYGYT

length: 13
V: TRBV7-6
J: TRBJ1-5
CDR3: ASSPNANRDQPQH

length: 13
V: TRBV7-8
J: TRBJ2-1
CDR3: ASRQGQGTYNEQF

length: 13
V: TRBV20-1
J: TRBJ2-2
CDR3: SAPRGLANTGELF

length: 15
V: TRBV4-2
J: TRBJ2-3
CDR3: ASSQGISGKGSDTQY

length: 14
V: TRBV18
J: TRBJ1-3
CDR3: ASSPSRGGSGNTIY

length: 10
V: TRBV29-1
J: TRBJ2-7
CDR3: SVESGAATQY

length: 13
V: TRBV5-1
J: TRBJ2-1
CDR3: ASTRTSGGYNEQF

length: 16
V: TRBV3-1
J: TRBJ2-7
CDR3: ASSQESVRLAGGTGQY

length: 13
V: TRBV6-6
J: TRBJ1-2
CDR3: ASSPVGFGNYGYT

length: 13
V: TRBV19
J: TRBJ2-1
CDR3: ASTPGGGRILEQF

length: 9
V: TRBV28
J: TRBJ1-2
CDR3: AATRGYGYT

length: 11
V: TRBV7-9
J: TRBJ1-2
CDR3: ASSRQGGQGYT

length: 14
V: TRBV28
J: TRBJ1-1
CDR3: ASSPIQTGGNTEAF

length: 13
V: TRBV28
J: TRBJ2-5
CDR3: ASSLYSDYQETQY

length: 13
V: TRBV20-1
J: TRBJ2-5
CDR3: SARGGDSNQETQY

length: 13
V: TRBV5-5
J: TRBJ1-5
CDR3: ASSLAGTENQPQH

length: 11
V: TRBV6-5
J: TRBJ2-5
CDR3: ASSSPHLKTQY

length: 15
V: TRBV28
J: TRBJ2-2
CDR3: ASSFPVGVANLGELF

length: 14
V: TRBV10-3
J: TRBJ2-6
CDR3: AISTGGSGRANVLT

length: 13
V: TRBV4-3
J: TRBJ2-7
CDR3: ASSQEYFAASEQY

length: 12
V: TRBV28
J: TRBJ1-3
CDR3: ASSIGNTGNTIY

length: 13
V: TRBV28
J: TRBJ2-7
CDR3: AGSVLAGAPYEQY

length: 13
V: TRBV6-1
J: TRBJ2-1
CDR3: ASSDLAGGRGEQF

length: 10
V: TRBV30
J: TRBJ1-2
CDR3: AWSRANYGYT

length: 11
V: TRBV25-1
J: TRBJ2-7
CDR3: ASSEIWGLEQY

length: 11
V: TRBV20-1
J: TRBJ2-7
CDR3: SASGVHSDEQY

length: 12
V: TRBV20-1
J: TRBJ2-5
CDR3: SASRGSMLETQY

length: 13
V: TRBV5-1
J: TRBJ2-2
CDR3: ASSLASGDTGELF

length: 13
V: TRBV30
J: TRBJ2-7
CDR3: AWSRQAFSGYEQY

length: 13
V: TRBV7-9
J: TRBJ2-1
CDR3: ASSLLIWGSVEQF